These 24 T cell receptor beta chains were sequenced from one sample in a study of T-cell reconstitution after alpha-beta-depleted transplantation in children. Unique molecular identifiers featured in how the TCRbeta library was prepared. Using its own MiXCR run on the PCR reads, TCRdb lists one record per CDR3 protein. The data show 500,000 to 750,000 distinct CDR3 sequences, 13% seen once. This specimen was PBMCs, mostly from graft donor cells, taken 360 days after TCRalphabeta/CD19-depleted stem cell transplant. The receptors derive from a male patient between 5 and 17 years old who had a stem cell transplant for acute myeloid leukemia, so the T cells may come from the graft donor.

In this sample, this clonotype turned up many times. The junction differs from germline at one of its ends, possibly a read error. The V and J genes are TRBV7-9 and TRBJ2-1, with D maybe TRBD2 (7 bases). The germline CDR1 and CDR2 sequences are SEHNR and FQNEAQ (reference sequence). This CDR3 contains 13 residues. The CDR3 DNA sequence: TGCACAGGCGGGGGCGTGGCCTACAATGAGCAGTTCTTC. Translating it yields CTGGGVAYNEQFF.

This clonotype has only a few counts. This chain joins TRBV7-3 and TRBJ2-1, with 10 bases that match TRBD2. CDR3 length: 17 residues. In germline, CDR1 is SGHTA, CDR2 FQGTGA. V gave up 5 bases and J gave up 3 bases; unmatched junction bases: 10. DNA for the CDR3: TGTGCCAGCAGCGGTACACTCACTAGCGGGATCTACAATGAGCAGTTCTTC. Its translation is CASSGTLTSGIYNEQFF.

V gene TRBV20-1 combines with J gene TRBJ1-1; possibly TRBD1 for D (5 bases). The V end lost 4 bases, the J end lost 0 bases, and 15 bases lay between the germline ends. CDR3 length: 15 amino acids. Germline CDR1 is DFQATT and CDR2 is SNEGSKA (reference sequence). CDR3 DNA: TGCAGTGCTAAGAGGGACTCCCTTATGAACACTGAAGCTTTCTTT. It specifies CSAKRDSLMNTEAFF.

In this sample, this clonotype turned up a few times. J is TRBJ2-3 and V is TRBV20-1; weak D call: TRBD1 (6 bases). CDR3 size: 14 residues. Trimming removed 6 bases at V and 0 bases at J, with 13 bases between. Per germline, CDR1 DFQATT and CDR2 SNEGSKA (reference sequence). The CDR3 loop is CSAWGPSSTDTQYF. The CDR3 DNA follows: TGCAGTGCATGGGGGCCGTCTAGCACAGATACGCAGTATTTT.

In its sample, this clonotype was seen many times. This chain connects TRBV28 to TRBJ2-2, with 7 bases identical to TRBD1. The CDR3 is 16 residues long. After removal of 1 base from V and 4 bases from J, the junction contained 6 bases not matched to a gene. In germline, CDR1 is MDHEN, CDR2 SYDVKM. The CDR3 nucleotides read TGTGCCAGCAGTTTATTTCCGAGACAGGGCACCGGGGAGCTGTTTTTT. Its protein is CASSLFPRQGTGELFF.

This clonotype showed up just a few times. The chain links TRBV21-1 to TRBJ2-7; the D call of TRBD2 is as the table states it, not checked on the DNA. TRBV21-1 is tagged as a pseudogene. This CDR3 region has 14 residues. The chain's CDR3 is CASSKRAAGGFSSF. The CDR3 coding sequence is TGTGCCAGCAGCAAAAGGGCAGCGGGGGGCTTTTCAAGCTTC.

This chain connects TRBV29-1 to TRBJ1-1; D is unclear. The CDR3 length is 14 residues. Trimming removed 3 bases at V and 3 bases at J, with 14 bases between. Per germline, CDR1 SQVTM and CDR2 ANQGSEA. This CDR3 reads CSVDRHLVDTEAFF. CDR3 nucleotides: TGCAGCGTTGATCGACACCTAGTCGACACTGAAGCTTTCTTT. The full variable domain, completed using reference TRBV29-1 and TRBJ1-1, is SAVISQKPSRDICQRGTSLTIQCQVDSQVTMMFWYRQQPGQSLTLIATANQGSEATYESGFVIDKFPISRPNLTFSTLTVSNMSPEDSSIYLCSVDRHLVDTEAFFGQGTRLTVV.

This clonotype has just a few counts. This chain links TRBV25-1 with TRBJ2-3, with 7 positions matching TRBD2. V gave up 9 bases and J gave up 0 bases; unmatched junction bases: 9. This CDR3 has 15 amino acids. From germline, CDR1 is MGHDK and CDR2 SYGVNS. The CDR3 reads CASPNTSESTDTQYF. CDR3 in DNA: TGTGCCAGTCCGAATACTAGCGAGAGCACAGATACGCAGTATTTT. The full variable domain, its missing parts supplied by reference TRBV25-1 and TRBJ2-3, is EADIYQTPRYLVIGTGKKITLECSQTMGHDKMYWYQQDPGMELHLIHYSYGVNSTEKGDLSSESTVSRIRTEHFPLTLESARPSHTSQYLCASPNTSESTDTQYFGPGTRLTVL.

In its sample, this clonotype was seen a few times. The J gene is TRBJ2-1, the V gene TRBV5-1; TRBD1 might be the D (5 bases). Looked up from germline, CDR1 is SGHRS and CDR2 is YFSETQ. CDR3 length: 12 amino acids. V was clipped by 0 bases and J by 11 bases, with 9 bases between them. The CDR3 loop reads CASSLGLGQQFF. CDR3 DNA: TGCGCCAGCAGCTTGGGGCTGGGGCAGCAGTTCTTC.

The J gene is TRBJ2-5, the V gene TRBV9; 14 nucleotides agree with TRBD2. The CDR3 consists of 19 residues. CDR1 and CDR2 from the germline V gene are SGDLS and YYNGEE. The V and J ends lost 0 bases and 5 bases, in that order; junction bases with no gene match: 12. The CDR3 sequence is CASSVGGTSGSQSGETQYF. The CDR3 DNA reads as TGTGCCAGCAGCGTAGGAGGGACTAGCGGGAGCCAGTCCGGGGAGACCCAGTACTTC.

This clonotype showed up many times. The chain employs TRBV12-3 or TRBV12-4 and TRBJ1-1; a weak D match, TRBD1 (5 bases). V was pared by 5 bases and J by 1 base, with 14 bases between. The CDR3 sequence is 15 residues long. The CDR3 spells CASSPGDLSNTEAFF. DNA for the CDR3: TGTGCCAGCAGTCCTGGGGACCTGTCGAACACTGAAGCTTTCTTT.

This clonotype appeared a few times. One junction end does not reproduce the germline sequence, and a read error may be involved. This chain connects TRBV29-1 to TRBJ2-1; D is ambiguous. The CDR3 sequence is 8 residues long. Germline-derived CDR1 and CDR2 are SQVTM and ANQGSEA. The CDR3 protein is CSVDEGRF. The CDR3 nucleotides read TGCAGCGTTGACGAAGGGCGATTC.

There are many counts of this clonotype. The rearrangement links TRBV20-1 to TRBJ2-7; tentative D call: TRBD2 (6 bases). Looked up from germline, CDR1 is DFQATT and CDR2 is SNEGSKA (reference sequence). Deletions cut 6 bases from V and 5 bases from J, with 14 bases between. The CDR3 length is 12 residues. DNA for the CDR3: TGCAGTGCAACGGGACTCCCTCACGAGCAGTACTTC. Translating gives CSATGLPHEQYF.

This clonotype came up many times. The CDR3 loop reads CASMDNSGNSDEQYF. CDR3 in DNA: TGTGCCAGCATGGATAATAGCGGGAACTCGGACGAGCAGTACTTC. The J gene is TRBJ2-7, the V gene TRBV6-2 or TRBV6-3, with 8 bases matching TRBD2. The CDR3 contains 15 residues. Germline CDR1 reads MNHEY; CDR2 reads SVGEGT. V shed 7 bases, J shed 5 bases, and the junction held 13 bases outside the gene matches.

A word on this clonotype: As the CDR3 is not closed by the conserved phenylalanine or tryptophan, this likely results from a read error. V and J are TRBV7-2 and TRBJ1-1; TRBD1 might be the D (5 bases). V shed 0 bases and J shed 10 bases, with 15 bases lying between them. Germline V gene sequence: CDR1 SGHTA, CDR2 FQGNSA. The CDR3 runs to 14 residues. In DNA form, the CDR3 reads TGTGCCAGCAGCTTAGCGTCATTCGGGACTCCAGCTTTCTAT. Protein: CASSLASFGTPAFY.

Only a few counts were recorded for this clonotype. The chain links TRBV20-1 to TRBJ2-2; weak D call: TRBD2 (5 bases). Trimming shortened V by 3 bases and J by 1 base, and 6 bases separated the two germline ends. The CDR3 length is 13 residues. Germline V CDR1 and CDR2: DFQATT, SNEGSKA (reference sequence). CDR3 in DNA: TGCAGTGCTAGCGGGATGAACACCGGGGAGCTGTTTTTT. The encoded protein is CSASGMNTGELFF.

The V and J genes are TRBV5-1 and TRBJ2-5; D perhaps matches TRBD1 (6 bases). V was pared by 3 bases and J by 5 bases, with 11 bases between. Germline V gives CDR1 SGHRS, CDR2 YFSETQ. This CDR3 is 13 amino acids long. CDR3 sequence reads: CASSSQGRETQYF. CDR3 bases: TGCGCCAGCAGCTCCCAGGGGCGTGAGACCCAGTACTTC. The full variable domain, its missing parts supplied by reference TRBV5-1 and TRBJ2-5, is KAGVTQTPRYLIKTRGQQVTLSCSPISGHRSVSWYQQTPGQGLQFLFEYFSETQRNKGNFPGRFSGRQFSNSRSEMNVSTLELGDSALYLCASSSQGRETQYFGPGTRLLVL.

CDR3 DNA: TGCAGTGCTCAAACCTCCCGGGACTCTATGAACGAGCAGTACTTC. It translates to CSAQTSRDSMNEQYF. The chain joins TRBV20-1 to TRBJ2-7; possible D gene TRBD2, 6 bases. The V gene lost 5 bases and the J gene lost 5 bases, with 22 bases spanning the gap. From germline, CDR1 is DFQATT and CDR2 SNEGSKA (reference sequence). This CDR3 spans 15 amino acids.

V gene TRBV7-2 combines with J gene TRBJ2-7; TRBD2 might be the D (6 bases). The length of the CDR3 is 16 residues. Germline V lookup: CDR1 SGHTA, CDR2 FQGNSA. Trimming pared 0 bases from V and 2 bases from J, leaving 14 bases between. This chain's CDR3 is CASSLALRGLTYEQYF. CDR3 nucleotide sequence: TGTGCCAGCAGCTTAGCACTTCGGGGGTTGACCTACGAGCAGTACTTC. The whole variable domain, remainder taken from reference TRBV7-2 and TRBJ2-7, is GAGVSQSPSNKVTEKGKDVELRCDPISGHTALYWYRQSLGQGLEFLIYFQGNSAPDKSGLPSDRFSAERTGGSVSTLTIQRTQQEDSAVYLCASSLALRGLTYEQYFGPGTRLTVT.

The genes are TRBV7-9 and TRBJ1-6, with D uncertain. V was clipped by 5 bases and J by 7 bases, with 12 bases between them. Germline V gives CDR1 SEHNR, CDR2 FQNEAQ (reference sequence). The CDR3 is 14 residues long. The CDR3 protein is CASSEGRGNSPLHF. In DNA form, the CDR3 reads TGTGCCAGCAGCGAGGGCAGAGGGAATTCACCCCTCCACTTT.

This clonotype occurred many times. The V gene is TRBV29-1, the J gene TRBJ2-7, with 7 bases matching TRBD2. CDR3 length: 13 amino acids. J gave up 0 bases and V 4 bases, and 3 bases lay outside the gene matches. Germline V gene data show CDR1 as SQVTM and CDR2 as ANQGSEA. For the CDR3, the DNA is TGCAGCGTTGCGGGAGGAGGCTCCTACGAGCAGTACTTC. It specifies CSVAGGGSYEQYF.

A few counts support this clonotype. For the CDR3, the DNA is TGTGCCAGCAGAGAACTAGCGGGGCTAAAAAACATTCAGTACTTC. It is translated as CASRELAGLKNIQYF. The V call is TRBV12-3 or TRBV12-4, the J call TRBJ2-4; 10 bases fit TRBD2. The V segment lost 6 bases and the J segment 4 bases; nucleotides outside the gene matches: 6. The CDR3 extends over 15 amino acids.

V and J are TRBV7-8 and TRBJ2-3; 11 bases match TRBD2. CDR1 and CDR2 (germline): SGHVS, FQNEAQ. V was pared by 1 base and J by 5 bases, with 5 bases of the junction left unmatched. The CDR3 runs to 16 residues. The CDR3 protein is CASSLELAGVRDTQYF. CDR3 coding DNA: TGTGCCAGCAGCTTAGAACTAGCGGGGGTCAGAGATACGCAGTATTTT.

This clonotype was observed a few times. The chain joins TRBV5-6 to TRBJ1-1, with TRBD1 matching 7 bases. Germline V lookup: CDR1 SGHDT, CDR2 YYEEEE. V gave up 1 base and J gave up 1 base; unmatched junction bases: 1. The CDR3 has 14 residues. CDR3 DNA sequence: TGTGCCAGCAGCTTGAGGGGGCCGAACACTGAAGCTTTCTTT. It specifies CASSLRGPNTEAFF.